The 4 T cell receptor beta chains given below trace back to one sample, sequenced in a study of cytomegalovirus exposure and HLA in healthy donors. Primers: 60 Vbeta forward and 13 Jbeta reverse. This table comes from immunoSEQ multiplex PCR, and its TCRdb copy is limited to in-frame clones, with some not included. The sample comprises under 200,000 clones, roughly four fifths of which are singletons, and 0.6% to 0.95% rests with the top ten. Sequenced input: PBMCs. These receptors were collected from a female donor in good health and CMV-seronegative.

V and J are TRBV28 and TRBJ2-7, with D perhaps matching TRBD2 (5 bases). Germline V CDR1 and CDR2: MDHEN, SYDVKM. CDR3 length: 11 amino acids. With 11 bases removed from V and 6 bases from J, the gap between germline ends came to 14 bases. DNA for the CDR3: TGTGCCTGTGGACTGGGCACCGAGCAGTACTTC. It encodes CACGLGTEQYF. Combining the CDR3 with reference TRBV28 and TRBJ2-7 gives the whole variable domain DVKVTQSSRYLVKRTGEKVFLECVQDMDHENMFWYRQDPGLGLRLIYFSYDVKMKEKGDIPEGYSVSREKKERFSLILESASTNQTSMYLCACGLGTEQYFGPGTRLTVT.

The chain is built from TRBV18 and TRBJ1-4; 8 bases map to TRBD1. Per the germline V gene, CDR1 is KGHSH and CDR2 is LQKENI. The CDR3 is made up of 14 amino acids. Trimming cost V 4 bases and J 8 bases; bases outside gene matches: 6. CDR3: CASSRDRGDEKLFF. CDR3 sequence (DNA): TGTGCCAGCTCACGCGACAGGGGCGACGAAAAACTGTTTTTT.

The chain recombines TRBV9 with TRBJ2-3; 11 nucleotides agree with TRBD2. V shed 0 bases and J 6 bases; nucleotides not matched to a gene: 6. This CDR3 contains 16 residues. Germline CDR1 SGDLS, CDR2 YYNGEE. CDR3 region: CASSVVLAGGLDTQYF. Here the CDR3 DNA reads TGTGCCAGCAGCGTAGTGTTAGCGGGGGGGCTGGATACGCAGTATTTT.

A few counts support this clone. The rearrangement joins TRBV12-5 to TRBJ2-2; 9 nucleotides match TRBD1. Germline CDR1 is LGHNT and CDR2 is FRNRAP. CDR3 length equals 20 residues. With 2 bases clipped from V and 1 base from J, the junction kept 14 bases outside the gene matches. The CDR3 DNA sequence: TGTGCTAGTGGTTTGCCAACCCCGGACAGGGGATGGAAGAACACCGGGGAGCTGTTTTTT. Its translation: CASGLPTPDRGWKNTGELFF. Variable domain in full (rest from reference TRBV12-5 and TRBJ2-2): DARVTQTPRHKVTEMGQEVTMRCQPILGHNTVFWYRQTMMQGLELLAYFRNRAPLDDSGMPKDRFSAEMPDATLATLKIQPSEPRDSAVYFCASGLPTPDRGWKNTGELFFGEGSRLTVL.